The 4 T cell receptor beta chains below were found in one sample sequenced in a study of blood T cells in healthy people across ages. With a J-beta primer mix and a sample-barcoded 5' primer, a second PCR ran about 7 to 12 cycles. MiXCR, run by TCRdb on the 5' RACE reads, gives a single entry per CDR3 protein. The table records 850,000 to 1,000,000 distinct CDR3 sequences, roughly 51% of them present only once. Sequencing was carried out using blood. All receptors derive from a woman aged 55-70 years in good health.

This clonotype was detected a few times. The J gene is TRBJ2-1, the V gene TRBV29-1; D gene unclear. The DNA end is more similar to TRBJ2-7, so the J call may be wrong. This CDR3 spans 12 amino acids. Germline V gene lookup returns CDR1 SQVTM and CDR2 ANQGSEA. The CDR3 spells CSGLATYNEQYF. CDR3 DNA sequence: TGCAGCGGGCTCGCAACCTACAATGAGCAGTACTTC.

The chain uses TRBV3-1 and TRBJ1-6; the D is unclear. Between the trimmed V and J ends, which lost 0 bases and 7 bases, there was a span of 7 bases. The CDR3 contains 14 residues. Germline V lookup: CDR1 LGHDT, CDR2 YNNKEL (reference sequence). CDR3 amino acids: CASSQEARNSPLHF. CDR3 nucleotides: TGTGCCAGCAGCCAAGAGGCCCGAAATTCACCCCTCCACTTT.

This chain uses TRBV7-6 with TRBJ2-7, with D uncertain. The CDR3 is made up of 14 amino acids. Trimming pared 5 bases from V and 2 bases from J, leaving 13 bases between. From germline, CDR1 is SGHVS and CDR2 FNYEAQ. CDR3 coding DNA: TGTGCCAGCAGCGCAAGACTGGAAGCCTACGAGCAGTACTTC. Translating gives CASSARLEAYEQYF.

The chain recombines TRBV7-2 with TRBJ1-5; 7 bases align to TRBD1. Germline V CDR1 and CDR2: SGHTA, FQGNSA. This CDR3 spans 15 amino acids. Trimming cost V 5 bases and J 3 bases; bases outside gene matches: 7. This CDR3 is CASSRNRGNNQPQHF. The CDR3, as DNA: TGTGCCAGCAGCCGCAACAGGGGTAACAATCAGCCCCAGCATTTT. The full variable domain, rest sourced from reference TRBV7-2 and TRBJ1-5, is GAGVSQSPSNKVTEKGKDVELRCDPISGHTALYWYRQSLGQGLEFLIYFQGNSAPDKSGLPSDRFSAERTGGSVSTLTIQRTQQEDSAVYLCASSRNRGNNQPQHFGDGTRLSIL.